One and the same sample provided the 16 T cell receptor beta chains below, sequenced in a study of early T cells in non-severe SARS-CoV-2 infection. TCRdb used MiXCR to reprocess the 5' RACE reads, holding one entry per CDR3 protein. The repertoire holds tens of thousands of distinct CDR3 sequences, with about 7.7% as singletons. The sequenced sample consisted of whole blood. These receptors came from an adult who was a healthcare worker with PCR-confirmed SARS-CoV-2 infection or an uninfected control (not recorded which).

This clonotype was observed many times. The J gene is TRBJ2-2, the V gene TRBV6-4, with 8 bases matching TRBD1. Trimming at V came to 8 bases and at J to 4 bases, leaving 3 bases not matched to a gene. The length of the CDR3 is 13 residues. In germline, CDR1 is MRHNA, CDR2 SNTAGT. CDR3 loop: CASGQGATGELFF. The CDR3 DNA reads as TGTGCCAGCGGCCAGGGGGCCACCGGGGAGCTGTTTTTT.

Worth noting for this clonotype: A much larger clone lies a single base off, so this may be a read error. As DNA, the CDR3 is TGCGGTGCTAGAGGAGGACGTTTCTACGAGCAGTACTTC. This encodes CGARGGRFYEQYF. This chain links TRBV20-1 with TRBJ2-7, with D possibly matching TRBD2 (5 bases). The CDR3 is made up of 13 amino acids. In germline, CDR1 is DFQATT, CDR2 SNEGSKA (reference sequence).

This clonotype appeared a few times. This chain connects TRBV29-1 to TRBJ2-6; tentative D call: TRBD1 (6 bases). With 5 bases removed from V and 0 bases from J, the gap between germline ends came to 11 bases. CDR1 SQVTM and CDR2 ANQGSEA come from the germline V gene. The CDR3 extends over 15 amino acids. Here the CDR3 DNA reads TGCAGCGTTAGGGACATGGACTCTGGGGCCAACGTCCTGACTTTC. This sequence encodes CSVRDMDSGANVLTF.

This clonotype was recorded many times. The chain recombines TRBV20-1 with TRBJ2-4, with 9 bases that match TRBD1. CDR1 is DFQATT and CDR2 is SNEGSKA in the germline V gene (reference sequence). The CDR3 length is 18 residues. V gave up 6 bases and J gave up 0 bases; unmatched junction bases: 15. Here the CDR3 DNA reads TGCAGTGCCCCAGGGACAGGGCTATTGGGTCTAGCCAAAAACATTCAGTACTTC. This encodes CSAPGTGLLGLAKNIQYF.

In nucleotides, the CDR3 is TGTGCCAGCAGTTACTCGACTAGCGGGAGCAGTCAAGAGACCCAGTACTTC. As protein: CASSYSTSGSSQETQYF. This chain joins TRBV6-6 and TRBJ2-5; 12 nucleotides match TRBD2. CDR1 MNHNY and CDR2 SVGAGI come from the germline V gene (reference sequence). V lost 0 bases to trimming and J lost 2 bases; unmatched junction nucleotides: 4. This CDR3 is built from 17 residues.

This clonotype was counted only a few times. This chain uses TRBV11-2 with TRBJ1-3; a weak D match, TRBD1 (5 bases). This CDR3 comprises 16 residues. The V end was cut by 2 bases, the J end by 2 bases, with 13 bases between. Germline assignment: CDR1 SGHAT and CDR2 FQNNGV. The CDR3 region is CASSLRFAGPGNTIYF. CDR3 nucleotide sequence: TGTGCCAGCAGCTTAAGGTTTGCGGGACCTGGAAACACCATATATTTT.

This clonotype is medium-sized by share. The rearrangement joins TRBV7-3 to TRBJ2-3; no clear D gene. CDR3 length: 13 amino acids. Germline V gene data show CDR1 as SGHTA and CDR2 as FQGTGA. Trimming stripped 3 bases from V and 3 bases from J, with 7 bases between. CDR3 sequence (DNA): TGTGCCAGCAGCTTGATGGCGACAGATACGCAGTATTTT. Amino acids: CASSLMATDTQYF.

This clonotype was seen at least ten times. The CDR3 sequence: CASARRSTDTQYF. The CDR3 DNA reads as TGTGCCAGCGCGAGGCGGAGCACAGATACGCAGTATTTT. The chain couples TRBV2 to TRBJ2-3; the D is unclear. Trimming left V 8 bases short and J 0 bases short, with 9 bases between. Per germline, CDR1 SNHLY and CDR2 FYNNEI. The CDR3 consists of 13 residues.

This clonotype was observed many times. The chain carries TRBV5-1 and TRBJ1-1; 7 bases line up with TRBD1. Germline assignment: CDR1 SGHRS and CDR2 YFSETQ. J was trimmed by 0 bases and V by 5 bases; bases with no gene match: 4. The CDR3 has 14 residues. The CDR3 reads CASRRDSMNTEAFF. The CDR3 DNA is TGCGCCAGCAGACGGGACAGCATGAACACTGAAGCTTTCTTT.

The rearrangement uses TRBV28 and TRBJ2-5, with 11 bases fitting TRBD2. This CDR3 comprises 16 residues. Germline V gene lookup returns CDR1 MDHEN and CDR2 SYDVKM. V gave up 3 bases and J gave up 1 base; unmatched junction bases: 4. CDR3 amino acids: CASSLFSGGGQETQYF. The CDR3 DNA reads as TGTGCCAGCAGTTTGTTTAGCGGGGGGGGCCAAGAGACCCAGTACTTC.

This clonotype was picked up a small number of times. J is TRBJ2-5 and V is TRBV5-1; no clear D. V was shortened by 8 bases and J by 2 bases, with 7 bases between the two germline ends. Germline CDR1 reads SGHRS; CDR2 reads YFSETQ. The CDR3 extends over 11 amino acids. The CDR3 region is CASQVQETQYF. The CDR3 bases are TGCGCCAGTCAAGTTCAAGAGACCCAGTACTTC.

The genes are TRBV5-1 and TRBJ1-1; 10 positions match TRBD1. Unmatched junction bases numbered 6, after V lost 4 bases and J lost 3 bases. Germline CDR1 reads SGHRS; CDR2 reads YFSETQ. The CDR3 totals 15 residues. The CDR3 region is CASSLTGTGDTEAFF. DNA of the CDR3: TGCGCCAGCAGCCTTACCGGGACAGGGGACACTGAAGCTTTCTTT.

This clonotype was counted a few times. The chain couples TRBV21-1 to TRBJ2-7; the table's TRBD1 call for D was not verified on the DNA. TRBV21-1 is designated a pseudogene. The CDR3 extends over 15 amino acids. The CDR3 region is CATSHMGQGDSEQYF. The CDR3 region has the DNA TGTGCCACCTCCCACATGGGACAGGGGGATAGCGAGCAGTACTTC.

The V and J genes are TRBV5-1 and TRBJ2-1, with D unresolved. The V and J ends lost 0 bases and 7 bases respectively, with 8 bases between them. Germline V lookup: CDR1 SGHRS, CDR2 YFSETQ. This CDR3 contains 13 residues. In DNA, the CDR3 is TGCGCCAGCAGCTTGGGTGCAGGTAATGAGCAGTTCTTC. As protein: CASSLGAGNEQFF.

The rearrangement joins TRBV28 to TRBJ2-5, with unresolved D. The CDR3 has 14 amino acids. Germline assignment: CDR1 MDHEN and CDR2 SYDVKM. V gave up 2 bases and J gave up 5 bases, with 12 bases separating them. Written as DNA, the CDR3 is TGTGCCAGCAGTTTAGGAAGCCCTCGTGAGACCCAGTACTTC. This translates into CASSLGSPRETQYF.

This clonotype was counted between two and nine times. The genes are TRBV7-2 and TRBJ2-1; D may correspond to TRBD1 or TRBD2 (7 bases each). With 3 bases removed from V and 8 bases from J, the gap between germline ends came to 14 bases. Germline-derived CDR1 and CDR2 are SGHTA and FQGNSA. The CDR3 has 14 residues. The CDR3 loop reads CASSFQGGRDEQFF. CDR3 nucleotides: TGTGCCAGCAGCTTCCAGGGGGGGAGGGATGAGCAGTTCTTC.